Following are 25 T cell receptor beta chains from one sample sequenced in a study of T cell repertoires in cytomegalovirus infection. TCRdb re-derived calls from the reads in MiXCR, one entry per CDR3 protein. The sample lists approximately 550,000 distinct CDR3 sequences, more than 15% seen once, with under 30% in the top ten. Sample: CD8+ T cells from PBMCs. These receptors came from a human donor in good health (CMV status not recorded). Some clones in this sample may be carry-over from other donors' samples.

This chain connects TRBV28 to TRBJ2-1, with a weak D call TRBD2 (6 bases). Germline V gene data show CDR1 as MDHEN and CDR2 as SYDVKM. The CDR3 is 15 amino acids. V was pared by 6 bases and J by 15 bases, with 27 bases between. The CDR3 coding sequence is TGTGCCAGCAGCACCACTCCGGGACTCAACCCCCGCCCGTTCTTC. Translated, it gives CASSTTPGLNPRPFF.

This clonotype appeared many times. The rearrangement links TRBV12-3 or TRBV12-4 to TRBJ1-5; 8 nucleotides line up with TRBD1. The CDR3 loop spans 14 amino acids. J was trimmed by 6 bases and V by 5 bases; bases with no gene match: 6. CDR3 amino acids: CASSLTGEGQPQHF. In DNA, the CDR3 is TGTGCCAGCAGTCTGACAGGGGAGGGTCAGCCCCAGCATTTT.

This clonotype was counted between two and nine times. This chain uses TRBV7-7 with TRBJ2-5; D is perhaps TRBD1 (5 bases). CDR3 length: 13 amino acids. The V end was cut by 5 bases, the J end by 5 bases, with 12 bases between. From germline, CDR1 is SSHAT and CDR2 FNYEAQ (reference sequence). The CDR3 region has the DNA TGTGCCAGCAGCCAAAGGGGTCGGGAGACCCAGTACTTC. This codes for CASSQRGRETQYF.

This clonotype has a count of ten or more. This rearrangement joins TRBV11-3 to TRBJ1-4; 7 bases fit TRBD1. Germline V gene sequence: CDR1 SGHNT, CDR2 YENEEA. The CDR3 is 17 amino acids. J was trimmed by 0 bases and V by 2 bases; bases with no gene match: 6. The CDR3 coding sequence is TGTGCCAGCAGCTTACGCCTCACAGGGGCAACTAATGAAAAACTGTTTTTT. The encoded protein is CASSLRLTGATNEKLFF.

This clonotype was seen ten or more times. The rearrangement joins TRBV5-4 to TRBJ2-3; D is unresolved. Trimming shortened V by 0 bases and J by 4 bases, and 9 bases separated the two germline ends. The CDR3 extends over 14 amino acids. Germline V CDR1 and CDR2: SGHNT, YYREEE (reference sequence). The CDR3: CASSLDNIPDTQYF. The CDR3 bases are TGTGCCAGCAGCTTGGATAACATCCCAGATACGCAGTATTTT. Complete variable domain (other parts from reference TRBV5-4 and TRBJ2-3): ETGVTQSPTHLIKTRGQQVTLRCSSQSGHNTVSWYQQALGQGPQFIFQYYREEENGRGNFPPRFSGLQFPNYSSELNVNALELDDSALYLCASSLDNIPDTQYFGPGTRLTVL.

This clonotype was seen more than once but under ten times. The CDR3 loop reads CASSPGLTLAKNIQYF. Here the CDR3 DNA reads TGTGCCAGCAGCCCGGGACTTACCCTAGCCAAAAACATTCAGTACTTC. The chain uses TRBV3-1 and TRBJ2-4; a weak D match, TRBD2 (6 bases). V was shortened by 4 bases and J by 0 bases, with 13 bases between the two germline ends. The CDR3 length is 16 residues. Germline CDR1 LGHDT, CDR2 YNNKEL (reference sequence).

Many counts were recorded for this clonotype. The chain joins TRBV28 to TRBJ2-3; D perhaps matches TRBD1 (6 bases). Trimming removed 3 bases from V and 3 bases from J, with 16 bases in between. The CDR3 has 16 residues. Germline CDR1 and CDR2: MDHEN and SYDVKM. The CDR3, as DNA: TGTGCCAGCAGTTTGGTAAGACAGGACGGAACAGATACGCAGTATTTT. It codes for CASSLVRQDGTDTQYF.

This chain uses TRBV5-6 with TRBJ1-2; D gene unclear. With 3 bases removed from V and 4 bases from J, the gap between germline ends came to 16 bases. Germline V gene lookup returns CDR1 SGHDT and CDR2 YYEEEE. This CDR3 spans 15 amino acids. CDR3 coding DNA: TGTGCCAGCAGCTCACAACCTTCGGACGTCTATGGCTACACCTTC. It codes for CASSSQPSDVYGYTF.

In this sample, this clonotype turned up many times. V gene TRBV19 combines with J gene TRBJ1-1; D call uncertain. CDR1 and CDR2 (germline): LNHDA, SQIVND (reference sequence). V was cut by 3 bases and J by 5 bases, with 28 bases left in between. The CDR3 extends over 19 amino acids. The CDR3 coding sequence is TGTGCCAGTAGTATTCGCCCGCAAAAGTTGAGGAGGGAAAAGACTGAAGCTTTCTTT. As protein: CASSIRPQKLRREKTEAFF.

The chain recombines TRBV5-1 with TRBJ2-5; no clear D. Germline V gene sequence: CDR1 SGHRS, CDR2 YFSETQ. V lost 4 bases and J lost 3, with 10 bases in between. The CDR3 runs to 13 residues. CDR3 DNA: TGCGCCAGCAGCGCCTATCAGGAAGAGACCCAGTACTTC. This translates into CASSAYQEETQYF.

This clonotype was counted between two and nine times. This chain uses TRBV5-1 with TRBJ1-2; no clear D gene. Trimming left V 0 bases short and J 0 bases short, with 9 bases between. The CDR3 runs to 15 residues. Per germline, CDR1 SGHRS and CDR2 YFSETQ. The CDR3 coding sequence is TGCGCCAGCAGCTTGGGACAAGCACCTAACTATGGCTACACCTTC. Amino acid sequence: CASSLGQAPNYGYTF.

As to this clonotype: One base away lies a much larger clone, so this may be a sequencing read error. The CDR3 DNA reads TGTGCCAGCAGCGCACTTCAGGGATCACCCCTCCACTTT. Its translation: CASSALQGSPLHF. The chain employs TRBV11-2 and TRBJ1-6; perhaps TRBD1 as D (5 bases). The V end lost 5 bases, the J end lost 10 bases, and 12 bases lay between the germline ends. Germline V CDR1 and CDR2: SGHAT, FQNNGV. CDR3 length equals 13 residues.

The chain has TRBV6-6 and TRBJ2-7; 8 positions match TRBD1. CDR3 length: 14 amino acids. CDR1 and CDR2 from the germline V gene are MNHNY and SVGAGI (reference sequence). V lost 5 bases, J lost 5 bases, and 8 bases stayed unmatched. The CDR3 DNA reads TGTGCCAGCAGTACTCCCGGACAGGGAAACGAGCAGTACTTC. This sequence encodes CASSTPGQGNEQYF.

The J gene is TRBJ1-4, the V gene TRBV19, with D uncertain. V was pared by 6 bases and J by 8 bases, with 19 bases between. Germline V gene sequence: CDR1 LNHDA, CDR2 SQIVND (reference sequence). This CDR3 contains 15 residues. CDR3 DNA sequence: TGTGCCAGTAGCCGCGGGCCGGTGGAGGGCGAAAAACTGTTTTTT. This codes for CASSRGPVEGEKLFF.

Ten or more counts support this clonotype. The rearrangement uses TRBV23-1 and TRBJ2-1; a possible D gene is TRBD2 (5 bases). TRBV23-1 is identified as an open reading frame with a role that is uncertain. The CDR3 length is 16 residues. The V and J ends lost 0 bases and 10 bases respectively, with 19 bases between them. The CDR3 sequence: CASSQSAQRIEGEQFF. Here the CDR3 DNA reads TGCGCCAGCAGTCAATCGGCACAGCGAATTGAGGGAGAGCAGTTCTTC.

The chain couples TRBV28 to TRBJ2-3; no definite D call. V lost 2 bases to trimming and J lost 3 bases, with 9 bases between them. The CDR3 extends over 14 amino acids. The germline gives CDR1 MDHEN, CDR2 SYDVKM. The CDR3 DNA reads as TGTGCCAGCAGTTTAATCGTAAGAACAGATACGCAGTATTTT. This encodes CASSLIVRTDTQYF.

The gene calls are TRBV5-1 and TRBJ2-5; D perhaps matches TRBD1 (6 bases). V was shortened by 4 bases and J by 1 base, with 11 bases between the two germline ends. The CDR3 contains 14 residues. Germline CDR1 is SGHRS and CDR2 is YFSETQ. The CDR3 DNA is TGCGCCAGCAGCGATGGACAGACCCAAGAGACCCAGTACTTC. Translated: CASSDGQTQETQYF.

J is TRBJ2-7 and V is TRBV27, with 7 positions matching TRBD1. CDR1 and CDR2 from the germline V gene are MNHEY and SMNVEV (reference sequence). CDR3 length equals 16 residues. J was trimmed by 2 bases and V by 5 bases; bases with no gene match: 12. Written as DNA, the CDR3 is TGTGCCAGCAGTCCAACCCATCCCAGGGGGACCTACGAGCAGTACTTC. It codes for CASSPTHPRGTYEQYF.

Comments on this clonotype: A much larger clone differs from this one at a single base, so this may be a read error. This chain connects TRBV7-8 to TRBJ1-1; no clear D gene. The V and J ends lost 4 bases and 4 bases respectively, with 16 bases between them. The CDR3 has 15 residues. The germline V gene has CDR1 SGHVS and CDR2 FQNEAQ. CDR3 region: CASSSHQWATTEAFF. DNA for the CDR3: TGTGCCAGCAGCTCCCATCAATGGGCCACCACTGAAGCTTTCTTT.

This clonotype was picked up a small number of times. The gene calls are TRBV4-1 and TRBJ2-7; the D call may be TRBD1 or TRBD2 (5 bases each). The CDR3 extends over 14 amino acids. Trimming left V 4 bases short and J 4 bases short, with 14 bases between. Germline V gives CDR1 MGHRA, CDR2 YSYEKL. The CDR3 nucleotides are TGCGCCAGCAGCCTAGCCGGGACCGAGTACGAGCAGTACTTC. Its protein product is CASSLAGTEYEQYF.

The gene calls are TRBV12-3 or TRBV12-4 and TRBJ2-1; 9 bases align to TRBD2. The CDR3 runs 16 residues. V was pared by 6 bases and J by 7 bases, with 13 bases of the junction left unmatched. In DNA, the CDR3 is TGTGCCAGCAGCCGACTACTAGCGGGCCGAGTAAATGAGCAGTTCTTC. Protein product: CASSRLLAGRVNEQFF.

The sample holds many counts of this clonotype. The rearrangement uses TRBV28 and TRBJ2-1; maybe TRBD1 (5 bases). V was trimmed by 6 bases and J by 2 bases, leaving 14 bases between them. The CDR3 loop spans 15 amino acids. CDR1 is MDHEN and CDR2 is SYDVKM in the germline V gene. The CDR3 sequence: CASSPDSRTYNEQFF. Here the CDR3 DNA reads TGTGCCAGCAGCCCCGACAGCAGGACCTACAATGAGCAGTTCTTC.

This clonotype was detected ten times or more. The DNA of the CDR3 is TGTGCCAGCAGCTTAGCGGGAGGCTACTCCTACAATGAGCAGTTCTTC. This encodes CASSLAGGYSYNEQFF. This chain links TRBV7-8 with TRBJ2-1; D possibly corresponds to TRBD2 (6 bases). CDR3 length equals 16 residues. Trimming took off 0 bases at V and 0 bases at J, with 9 bases between the two ends. CDR1 and CDR2 (germline): SGHVS, FQNEAQ.

The chain employs TRBV18 and TRBJ2-3; D call uncertain. The CDR3 length is 13 residues. Germline V gives CDR1 KGHSH, CDR2 LQKENI. V was clipped by 3 bases and J by 5 bases, with 9 bases between them. The CDR3 DNA is TGTGCCAGCTCACCCGAGTCTGAAGATACGCAGTATTTT. It codes for CASSPESEDTQYF. Complete variable domain (other parts from reference TRBV18 and TRBJ2-3): NAGVMQNPRHLVRRRGQEARLRCSPMKGHSHVYWYRQLPEEGLKFMVYLQKENIIDESGMPKERFSAEFPKEGPSILRIQQVVRGDSAAYFCASSPESEDTQYFGPGTRLTVL.

This clonotype was counted a few times. This chain uses TRBV5-8 with TRBJ2-1; no clear D gene. Germline V gene data show CDR1 as SGHTS and CDR2 as YDEGEE. CDR3 length: 13 amino acids. Trimming removed 0 bases at V and 4 bases at J, with 5 bases between. CDR3 region: CASSLDKYNEQFF. The CDR3 nucleotides read TGTGCCAGCAGCTTGGACAAATACAATGAGCAGTTCTTC.